These 26 T cell receptor beta chains were sequenced from one sample in a study of T-cell memory formation after mild COVID-19. TCRdb processed the 5' RACE reads anew with MiXCR; each CDR3 protein has one entry. The sample shows 550,000 to 650,000 distinct CDR3 sequences, about 18% of them seen only once. The specimen was PBMCs or a T cell subset sorted from them (not recorded which). Every receptor here comes from an adult woman who had mild COVID-19 (a few samples of this study predate the infection). Cell type and time point are not known.

At least ten counts were recorded for this clonotype. The chain joins TRBV7-9 to TRBJ2-7; D uncertain. The CDR3 extends over 12 amino acids. V was pared by 4 bases and J by 3 bases, with 7 bases between. Germline V gene sequence: CDR1 SEHNR, CDR2 FQNEAQ (reference sequence). The CDR3 protein is CASSYVHYEQYF. DNA for the CDR3: TGTGCCAGCAGCTATGTTCACTACGAGCAGTACTTC.

This rearrangement joins TRBV12-3 or TRBV12-4 to TRBJ1-4; 11 bases agree with TRBD1. The length of the CDR3 is 16 residues. V lost 3 bases, J lost 7 bases, and 7 bases stayed unmatched. CDR3 sequence reads: CASSFGDRGESEKLFF. The CDR3 DNA is TGTGCCAGCAGTTTTGGGGACAGGGGGGAGAGTGAAAAACTGTTTTTT.

The CDR3 reads CASNFWDRAYEQYF. The CDR3 coding sequence is TGTGCCAGCAATTTTTGGGACAGGGCCTACGAGCAGTACTTC. J is TRBJ2-7 and V is TRBV28; 9 nucleotides match TRBD1. Germline CDR1 is MDHEN and CDR2 is SYDVKM. The CDR3 loop spans 14 amino acids. Losses at the gene ends were 7 bases for V and 2 bases for J; bases not matched to a gene: 6.

This rearrangement joins TRBV10-3 to TRBJ2-4; D not resolved. V was shortened by 2 bases and J by 0 bases, with 11 bases between the two germline ends. Germline assignment: CDR1 ENHRY and CDR2 SYGVKD. CDR3 length equals 16 residues. The CDR3 reads CAISERQVIAKNIQYF. The DNA of the CDR3 is TGTGCCATCAGTGAGAGACAAGTGATAGCCAAAAACATTCAGTACTTC.

This clonotype turned up a few times. The chain uses TRBV4-1 and TRBJ1-5; no definite D call. Germline values: CDR1 MGHRA, CDR2 YSYEKL. Trimming took 0 bases from V and 4 from J, leaving 10 bases between them. The CDR3 has 15 residues. This CDR3 reads CASSQDPGPNQPQHF. In DNA form, the CDR3 reads TGCGCCAGCAGCCAAGATCCCGGACCGAATCAGCCCCAGCATTTT.

This clonotype was counted at least ten times. This rearrangement joins TRBV5-1 to TRBJ2-1; D not resolved. V was pared by 0 bases and J by 0 bases, with 10 bases between. Germline V CDR1 and CDR2: SGHRS, YFSETQ. This CDR3 contains 16 residues. The CDR3 DNA sequence: TGCGCCAGCAGCTTGGAGCAGGTTAGCTCCTACAATGAGCAGTTCTTC. It encodes CASSLEQVSSYNEQFF.

This clonotype occurred many times. The chain recombines TRBV7-2 with TRBJ2-1, with D possibly being TRBD2 (6 bases). CDR1 is SGHTA and CDR2 is FQGNSA in the germline V gene. V lost 5 bases to trimming and J lost 12 bases, with 23 bases between them. This CDR3 contains 15 residues. The DNA for the CDR3 is TGTGCCAGCAGCACGACTAGTTCCGCCCCATCTGGGCAGTTCTTC. Translation: CASSTTSSAPSGQFF. Variable domain in full (rest from reference TRBV7-2 and TRBJ2-1): GAGVSQSPSNKVTEKGKDVELRCDPISGHTALYWYRQSLGQGLEFLIYFQGNSAPDKSGLPSDRFSAERTGGSVSTLTIQRTQQEDSAVYLCASSTTSSAPSGQFFGPGTRLTVL.

This clonotype was seen only once. The chain links TRBV3-1 to TRBJ1-2; D might be TRBD1 (5 bases). Germline lookup yields CDR1 LGHDT and CDR2 YNNKEL (reference sequence). V lost 0 bases, J lost 7 bases, and 15 bases lay in between. The CDR3 is 15 residues long. The CDR3 protein is CASSQDSAGLGGYTF. CDR3 sequence (DNA): TGTGCCAGCAGCCAAGATTCGGCAGGGTTGGGTGGCTACACCTTC.

This clonotype has only a few counts. The rearrangement uses TRBV6-5 and TRBJ2-1; 8 nucleotides line up with TRBD1. The junction had 7 bases not matched to a gene; V was cut back by 6 bases and J by 9 bases. The CDR3 totals 13 residues. Germline V gives CDR1 MNHEY, CDR2 SVGAGI. CDR3 nucleotide sequence: TGTGCCAGCAGCCGTAACAGGGGGAGTGAGCAGTTCTTC. Translated: CASSRNRGSEQFF.

This clonotype has a handful of counts. V usage is TRBV7-6 and J usage is TRBJ2-2, with D maybe TRBD1 (5 bases). Trimming shortened V by 5 bases and J by 5 bases, and 9 bases separated the two germline ends. Germline CDR1 reads SGHVS; CDR2 reads FNYEAQ. The CDR3 is 13 amino acids. CDR3 nucleotide sequence: TGTGCCAGCAGCCCCAGGGAAACCGGGGAGCTGTTTTTT. Translated: CASSPRETGELFF.

The gene calls are TRBV6-2 or TRBV6-3 and TRBJ2-2; the match to TRBD1 covers 8 bases. The ends lost 0 bases at V and 1 base at J; junction bases unmatched: 4. Germline V gene lookup returns CDR1 MNHEY and CDR2 SVGEGT. This CDR3 is 17 amino acids long. The CDR3 DNA reads TGTGCCAGCAGTTACTCGGACGACAGGGGGAACACCGGGGAGCTGTTTTTT. Translating it yields CASSYSDDRGNTGELFF.

V gene TRBV7-9 combines with J gene TRBJ2-3, with a tentative D call TRBD2 (7 bases). The CDR3 contains 17 residues. V was shortened by 1 base and J by 4 bases, with 18 bases between the two germline ends. Germline V gene data show CDR1 as SEHNR and CDR2 as FQNEAQ (reference sequence). CDR3 in amino acids: CASSLGGREPRPDTQYF. For the CDR3, the DNA is TGTGCCAGCAGCTTAGGGGGGCGGGAGCCCCGCCCAGATACGCAGTATTTT.

At least ten counts were recorded for this clonotype. The chain joins TRBV12-3 or TRBV12-4 to TRBJ2-3, with D possibly TRBD1 on 6 matching bases. V lost 3 bases and J 4 bases, leaving 14 bases between the germline ends. The CDR3 consists of 15 residues. CDR3 in amino acids: CASSFSQGLSDTQYF. In nucleotides, the CDR3 is TGTGCCAGCAGTTTCAGTCAGGGGTTATCAGATACGCAGTATTTT.

The gene calls are TRBV29-1 and TRBJ2-1; the D is unclear. V shed 6 bases and J shed 8 bases, with 11 bases lying between them. This CDR3 is 11 amino acids long. CDR1 SQVTM and CDR2 ANQGSEA come from the germline V gene. The CDR3 loop is CSVANSYEQFF. The CDR3 bases are TGCAGCGTAGCAAACAGTTATGAGCAGTTCTTC.

The rearrangement joins TRBV5-5 to TRBJ2-3; D ambiguous. Germline V gene data show CDR1 as SGHKS and CDR2 as YYEKEE (reference sequence). V was cut by 6 bases and J by 0 bases, with 8 bases left in between. CDR3 length equals 13 residues. The CDR3 DNA is TGTGCCAGCAACAAGGGTAGCACAGATACGCAGTATTTT. Its translation is CASNKGSTDTQYF.

The chain has TRBV6-2 or TRBV6-3 and TRBJ1-4, with D possibly being TRBD1 (5 bases). CDR1 and CDR2 (germline): MNHEY, SVGEGT. The CDR3 loop spans 14 amino acids. Trimming left V 6 bases short and J 12 bases short, with 20 bases between. The CDR3 DNA reads as TGTGCCAGCAGCCTTACCGTCCGGGGCCGTGAACTGTTTTTT. Its translation: CASSLTVRGRELFF.

The chain combines TRBV18 with TRBJ1-1; TRBD1 matches at 8 bases. V was pared by 3 bases and J by 0 bases, with 6 bases of the junction left unmatched. Germline V lookup: CDR1 KGHSH, CDR2 LQKENI. This CDR3 contains 16 residues. CDR3 bases: TGTGCCAGCTCACCTATACAGGGGGGTCTGAACACTGAAGCTTTCTTT. This gives the protein CASSPIQGGLNTEAFF.

This clonotype was recorded a few times. The chain recombines TRBV20-1 with TRBJ2-5; D not certain. CDR3 size: 11 residues. V lost 5 bases to trimming and J lost 4 bases, with 8 bases between them. The germline V gene encodes CDR1 DFQATT and CDR2 SNEGSKA (reference sequence). CDR3 residues: CSALGRETQYF. CDR3 nucleotides: TGCAGTGCTCTCGGACGAGAGACCCAGTACTTC.

This clonotype was seen a handful of times. CDR3 nucleotides: TGCGCCAGCAGCTTAAACAGGGGAACTAATGAAAAACTGTTTTTT. This translates into CASSLNRGTNEKLFF. The rearrangement uses TRBV5-1 and TRBJ1-4, with 7 nucleotides matching TRBD1. Germline V gives CDR1 SGHRS, CDR2 YFSETQ. V lost 2 bases and J lost 1; bases outside the gene matches: 2. This CDR3 is 15 amino acids long. The variable domain in full, with the rest retrieved from reference TRBV5-1 and TRBJ1-4, is KAGVTQTPRYLIKTRGQQVTLSCSPISGHRSVSWYQQTPGQGLQFLFEYFSETQRNKGNFPGRFSGRQFSNSRSEMNVSTLELGDSALYLCASSLNRGTNEKLFFGSGTQLSVL.

The CDR3 spells CASSIDKSGDSYNEQFF. CDR3 coding DNA: TGTGCCAGTAGTATAGATAAATCGGGGGACTCCTACAATGAGCAGTTCTTC. The chain combines TRBV19 with TRBJ2-1; D possibly corresponds to TRBD2 (6 bases). This CDR3 is built from 17 residues. CDR1 LNHDA and CDR2 SQIVND come from the germline V gene (reference sequence). The V gene lost 0 bases and the J gene lost 0 bases, with 12 bases spanning the gap. The full variable domain, in which reference TRBV19 and TRBJ2-1 provide the parts outside the CDR3, is DGGITQSPKYLFRKEGQNVTLSCEQNLNHDAMYWYRQDPGQGLRLIYYSQIVNDFQKGDIAEGYSVSREKKESFPLTVTSAQKNPTAFYLCASSIDKSGDSYNEQFFGPGTRLTVL.

In its sample, this clonotype was seen a few times. J is TRBJ2-7 and V is TRBV5-1; tentative D call: TRBD1 (7 bases). This CDR3 has 14 amino acids. V lost 1 base and J 5 bases, leaving 13 bases between the germline ends. Germline CDR1 reads SGHRS; CDR2 reads YFSETQ. CDR3 sequence (DNA): TGCGCCAGCAGCTTGCGGGGGACAGAAGACGAGCAGTACTTC. Translating gives CASSLRGTEDEQYF.

This sequence joins TRBV11-2 and TRBJ2-5, with 8 bases aligning to TRBD2. V gave up 5 bases and J gave up 5 bases; unmatched junction bases: 10. Germline V gives CDR1 SGHAT, CDR2 FQNNGV. The CDR3 is 15 residues long. DNA for the CDR3: TGTGCCAGCAGCCCCCCCCGGACTAGCAGGGAGACCCAGTACTTC. As protein: CASSPPRTSRETQYF.

This clonotype was observed a handful of times. The chain links TRBV5-1 to TRBJ2-7, with 9 bases fitting TRBD1. This CDR3 has 15 amino acids. Germline V gene sequence: CDR1 SGHRS, CDR2 YFSETQ. Trimming took 2 bases from V and 2 from J; bases not matched to a gene: 5. In nucleotides, the CDR3 is TGCGCCAGCAGCTTTAAGGGACAGGGACCCTACGAGCAGTACTTC. Protein: CASSFKGQGPYEQYF. Together with reference TRBV5-1 and TRBJ2-7, the CDR3 gives the full variable domain: KAGVTQTPRYLIKTRGQQVTLSCSPISGHRSVSWYQQTPGQGLQFLFEYFSETQRNKGNFPGRFSGRQFSNSRSEMNVSTLELGDSALYLCASSFKGQGPYEQYFGPGTRLTVT.

V and J are TRBV7-2 and TRBJ2-2; possibly TRBD2 for D (5 bases). Looked up from germline, CDR1 is SGHTA and CDR2 is FQGNSA. The V end lost 1 base, the J end lost 5 bases, and 20 bases lay between the germline ends. The CDR3 is 18 residues long. The chain's CDR3 is CASSLVFFSEVLTGELFF. The CDR3 DNA sequence: TGTGCCAGCAGCTTAGTATTTTTTAGCGAGGTCTTAACCGGGGAGCTGTTTTTT. Based on the CDR3 plus reference TRBV7-2 and TRBJ2-2, the full variable domain is GAGVSQSPSNKVTEKGKDVELRCDPISGHTALYWYRQSLGQGLEFLIYFQGNSAPDKSGLPSDRFSAERTGGSVSTLTIQRTQQEDSAVYLCASSLVFFSEVLTGELFFGEGSRLTVL.

This clonotype appeared a few times. The chain uses TRBV6-1 and TRBJ2-7; 9 bases match TRBD2. The CDR3 runs to 17 residues. Germline values: CDR1 MNHNS, CDR2 SASEGT. The ends lost 7 bases at V and 4 bases at J; junction bases unmatched: 17. The CDR3 sequence: CASISAGGSWQTYEQYF. CDR3 DNA sequence: TGTGCCAGCATCTCGGCGGGAGGGTCCTGGCAGACATACGAGCAGTACTTC.

The chain uses TRBV6-1 and TRBJ1-4; D unresolved. The CDR3 runs to 14 residues. Trimming left V 4 bases short and J 0 bases short, with 6 bases between. Germline-derived CDR1 and CDR2 are MNHNS and SASEGT. In DNA form, the CDR3 reads TGTGCCAGCAGTGTGCAGACAACTAATGAAAAACTGTTTTTT. Translated: CASSVQTTNEKLFF.